A single sample gave rise to the 14 T cell receptor beta chains below, sequenced in a study of CXCR3-negative and CXCR3-positive naive CD8 T cells. All TRB cDNA libraries came from 5' RACE performed with UMI labels. One entry per CDR3 protein, without DNA, is what TCRdb gives after re-calling the 5' RACE reads. The sample table includes 37,000 or so distinct CDR3 sequences. Sequences were obtained from memory CD8+ T cells from blood. The receptors shown here come from a human donor in good health. Some clones in this sample may be carry-over from other donors' samples.

This chain joins TRBV29-1 and TRBJ2-5. Germline V gene lookup returns CDR1 SQVTM and CDR2 ANQGSEA. The CDR3 runs to 13 residues. CDR3 protein: CSVDGRPAETQYF.

J is TRBJ1-1 and V is TRBV4-3; the D call of TRBD1 rests on TCRdb alone, since no DNA is present to check it. The CDR3 extends over 15 amino acids. Germline-derived CDR1 and CDR2 are LGHNA and YSLEER. CDR3 in amino acids: CASSQDTGTSTEAFF.

This chain uses TRBV29-1 with TRBJ2-5; with no DNA, the TCRdb D assignment of TRBD1 cannot be verified. Germline CDR1 and CDR2: SQVTM and ANQGSEA. This CDR3 has 14 amino acids. The CDR3 sequence is CSVGWDRGHETQYF.

The chain employs TRBV7-9 and TRBJ2-3; TCRdb picks TRBD2, but there is no DNA to check that call. Germline assignment: CDR1 SEHNR and CDR2 FQNEAQ (reference sequence). The CDR3 extends over 15 amino acids. The CDR3 reads CASRGRVHPTDTQYF.

The chain links TRBV7-9 to TRBJ2-5. Germline CDR1 SEHNR, CDR2 FQNEAQ (reference sequence). This CDR3 comprises 14 residues. The CDR3 protein is CASSLVSPKETQYF.

This chain links TRBV9 with TRBJ2-7; checking the TCRdb D call of TRBD1 is not possible without DNA. CDR1 is SGDLS and CDR2 is YYNGEE in the germline V gene. The CDR3 is 13 residues long. This chain's CDR3 is CASSAEREYEQYF.

The CDR3 sequence: CASSSWELYEQYF. The chain carries TRBV7-2 and TRBJ2-7. Germline V gives CDR1 SGHTA, CDR2 FQGNSA. This CDR3 is built from 13 residues.

The chain joins TRBV28 to TRBJ2-3; TCRdb designates TRBD2, a call that cannot be tested without DNA. Germline lookup yields CDR1 MDHEN and CDR2 SYDVKM. CDR3 length equals 16 residues. The CDR3 reads CASSLTRRESTDTQYF.

CDR3 region: CAISDIGTSKNEQFF. The chain carries TRBV10-3 and TRBJ2-1; TCRdb picks TRBD2, but there is no DNA to check that call. The germline V gene encodes CDR1 ENHRY and CDR2 SYGVKD. The length of the CDR3 is 15 residues.

The chain's CDR3 is CAWTPDLNTEAFF. The rearrangement uses TRBV30 and TRBJ1-1. The CDR3 has 13 amino acids. Germline CDR1 reads GTSNPN; CDR2 reads SVGIG (reference sequence).

The genes are TRBV29-1 and TRBJ2-5; TCRdb gives TRBD1 as the D gene, but with no DNA this cannot be confirmed. CDR1 and CDR2 from the germline V gene are SQVTM and ANQGSEA. There are 16 residues in the CDR3. This CDR3 is CSVEFHGTGVSETQYF.

This chain uses TRBV29-1 with TRBJ2-3; TCRdb's D call, TRBD1, is unchecked because there is no DNA. There are 15 residues in the CDR3. Germline V gene data show CDR1 as SQVTM and CDR2 as ANQGSEA. The CDR3 sequence: CSVDLRVQGTDTQYF.

CDR3 loop: CASSDVGGEGDEQFF. This chain uses TRBV6-4 with TRBJ2-1; absent DNA, TCRdb's TRBD2 call cannot be checked. This CDR3 spans 15 amino acids. Germline V lookup: CDR1 MRHNA, CDR2 SNTAGT.

The V gene is TRBV3-1, the J gene TRBJ2-1; the TCRdb call, TRBD1, lacks DNA for checking. The CDR3 extends over 15 amino acids. CDR1 is LGHDT and CDR2 is YNNKEL in the germline V gene (reference sequence). The CDR3 spells CASSPSGRPDNEQFF.